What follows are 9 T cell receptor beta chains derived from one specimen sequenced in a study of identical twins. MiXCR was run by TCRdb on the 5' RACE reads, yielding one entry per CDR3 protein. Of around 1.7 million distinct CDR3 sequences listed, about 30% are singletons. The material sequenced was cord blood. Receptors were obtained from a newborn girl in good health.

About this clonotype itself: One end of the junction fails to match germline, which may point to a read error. The CDR3 nucleotides read TGTGCCAGCAGGGTTGGGACAGGAGGTAATTCACCCCCCCACTTT. Translating it yields CASRVGTGGNSPPHF. This sequence joins TRBV12-3 or TRBV12-4 and TRBJ1-6, with 8 bases matching TRBD1. The CDR3 spans 15 residues.

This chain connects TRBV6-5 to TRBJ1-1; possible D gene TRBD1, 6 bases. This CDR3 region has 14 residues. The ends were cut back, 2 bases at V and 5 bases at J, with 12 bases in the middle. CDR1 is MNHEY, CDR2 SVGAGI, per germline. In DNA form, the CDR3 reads TGTGCCAGCAGTTACAAGGGGAGGGGGACTGAAGCTTTCTTT. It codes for CASSYKGRGTEAFF.

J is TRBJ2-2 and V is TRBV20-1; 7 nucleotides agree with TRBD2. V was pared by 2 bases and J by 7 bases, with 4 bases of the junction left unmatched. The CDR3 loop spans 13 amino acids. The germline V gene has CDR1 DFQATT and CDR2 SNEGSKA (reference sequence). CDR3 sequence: CSARRTSVGELFF. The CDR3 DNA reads TGCAGTGCTAGACGGACTAGTGTCGGGGAGCTGTTTTTT.

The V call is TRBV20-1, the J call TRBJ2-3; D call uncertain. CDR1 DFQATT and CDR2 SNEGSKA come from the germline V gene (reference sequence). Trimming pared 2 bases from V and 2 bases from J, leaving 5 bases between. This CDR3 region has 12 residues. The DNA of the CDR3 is TGCAGTGCTAGAAATCCCACAGATACGCAGTATTTT. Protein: CSARNPTDTQYF.

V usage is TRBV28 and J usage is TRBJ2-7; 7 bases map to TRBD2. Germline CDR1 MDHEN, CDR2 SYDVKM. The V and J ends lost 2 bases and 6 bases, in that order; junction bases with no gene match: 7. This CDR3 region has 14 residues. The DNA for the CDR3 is TGTGCCAGCAGTTTACGTGGGAGGGCCCCCGAGCAGTACTTC. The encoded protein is CASSLRGRAPEQYF.

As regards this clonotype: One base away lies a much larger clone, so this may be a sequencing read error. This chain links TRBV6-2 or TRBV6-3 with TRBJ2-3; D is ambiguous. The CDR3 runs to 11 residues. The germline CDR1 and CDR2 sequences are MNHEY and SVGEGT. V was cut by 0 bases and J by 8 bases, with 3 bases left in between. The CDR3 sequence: CASSYSATQYF. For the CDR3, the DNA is TGTGCCAGCAGTTACTCGGCTACGCAGTATTTT.

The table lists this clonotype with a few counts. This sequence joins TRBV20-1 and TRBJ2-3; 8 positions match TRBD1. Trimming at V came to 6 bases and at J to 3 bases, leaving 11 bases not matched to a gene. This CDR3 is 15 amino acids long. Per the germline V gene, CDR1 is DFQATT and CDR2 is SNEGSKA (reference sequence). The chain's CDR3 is CSAPDRGRGTDTQYF. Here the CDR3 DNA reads TGCAGTGCGCCTGACAGGGGAAGGGGGACAGATACGCAGTATTTT.

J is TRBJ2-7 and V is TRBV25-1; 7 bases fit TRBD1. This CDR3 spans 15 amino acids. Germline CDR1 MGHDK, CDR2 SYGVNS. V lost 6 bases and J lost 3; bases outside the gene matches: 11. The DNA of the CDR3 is TGTGCCAGCAGCCCCGACAGGGTCCCATACTACGAGCAGTACTTC. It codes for CASSPDRVPYYEQYF.

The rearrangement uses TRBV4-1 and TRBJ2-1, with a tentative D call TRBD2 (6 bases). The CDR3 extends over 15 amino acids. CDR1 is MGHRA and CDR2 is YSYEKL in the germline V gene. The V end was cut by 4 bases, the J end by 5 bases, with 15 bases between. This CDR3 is CASSPQDGRDNEQFF. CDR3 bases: TGCGCCAGCAGCCCCCAGGACGGGAGAGACAATGAGCAGTTCTTC.